What follows are 19 T cell receptor beta chains derived from one specimen sequenced in a study of T cell repertoires in ileal Crohn's disease. The table came from immunoSEQ multiplex PCR; TCRdb's copy has only in-frame clones and leaves some out. The repertoire holds approximately 13,000 clones, with 78% as singletons. As to time point: neoterminal ileum biopsy at postoperative endoscopy, about 6 months after surgery. The material sequenced was ileal tissue. The receptors originated from an adult with Crohn's disease.

This chain joins TRBV9 and TRBJ1-2; unclear D gene. The CDR3 sequence is 15 residues long. Germline V gene sequence: CDR1 SGDLS, CDR2 YYNGEE. V lost 0 bases and J 2 bases, leaving 11 bases between the germline ends. The CDR3 sequence: CASSVEAGVNYGYTF. DNA for the CDR3: TGTGCCAGCAGCGTAGAGGCAGGCGTAAACTATGGCTACACCTTC. Combining the CDR3 with reference TRBV9 and TRBJ1-2 gives the whole variable domain DSGVTQTPKHLITATGQRVTLRCSPRSGDLSVYWYQQSLDQGLQFLIQYYNGEERAKGNILERFSAQQFPDLHSELNLSSLELGDSALYFCASSVEAGVNYGYTFGSGTRLTVV.

V is TRBV5-1 and J is TRBJ2-3; TRBD2 matches 14 bases. CDR3 size: 15 residues. Germline CDR1 is SGHRS and CDR2 is YFSETQ. V shed 4 bases and J 10 bases; nucleotides not matched to a gene: 8. CDR3 nucleotide sequence: TGCGCCAGCAGCGCGACTAGCGGGGGGGCCATGTCGCAGTATTTT. Its protein is CASSATSGGAMSQYF.

V is TRBV7-9 and J is TRBJ1-6, with 8 nucleotides matching TRBD1. This CDR3 has 19 residues. Germline assignment: CDR1 SEHNR and CDR2 FQNEAQ (reference sequence). Unmatched junction bases numbered 9, after V lost 2 bases and J lost 0 bases. The CDR3 here is CASSLRGQGSSSYNSPLHF. The CDR3 DNA reads as TGTGCCAGCAGCTTAAGAGGACAGGGATCTAGCTCCTATAATTCACCCCTCCACTTT.

The rearrangement joins TRBV5-1 to TRBJ2-7; 10 bases agree with TRBD2. Germline lookup yields CDR1 SGHRS and CDR2 YFSETQ. V was clipped by 4 bases and J by 0 bases; unmatched bases: 10. The CDR3 extends over 17 amino acids. Here the CDR3 reads CASSPAFASGSSYEQYF. Here the CDR3 DNA reads TGCGCCAGCAGCCCCGCCTTTGCTAGCGGGAGCTCCTACGAGCAGTACTTC.

V and J are TRBV5-8 and TRBJ2-7; TRBD1 agrees at 11 bases. CDR3 length: 16 residues. Trimming took 0 bases from V and 3 from J; bases not matched to a gene: 5. CDR1 SGHTS and CDR2 YDEGEE come from the germline V gene. The CDR3: CASSLGSGQGDYEQYF. The CDR3 DNA reads TGTGCCAGCAGCTTGGGTTCGGGACAGGGGGACTACGAGCAGTACTTC.

The chain recombines TRBV9 with TRBJ1-2; no clear D. V gave up 4 bases and J gave up 8 bases, with 12 bases separating them. The CDR3 has 12 residues. CDR1 and CDR2 from the germline V gene are SGDLS and YYNGEE. The CDR3 coding sequence is TGTGCCAGCAGCCAGAGGGCCTTGGGCTACACCTTC. It translates to CASSQRALGYTF.

This clone has just a few counts. V and J are TRBV12-5 and TRBJ1-1; TRBD1 might be the D (5 bases). The CDR3 is made up of 12 amino acids. The germline V gene has CDR1 LGHNT and CDR2 FRNRAP. Trimming removed 8 bases at V and 5 bases at J, with 12 bases between. The CDR3 here is CASSGYVTEAFF. CDR3 bases: TGTGCTAGTTCAGGGTATGTGACTGAAGCTTTCTTT.

This chain connects TRBV2 to TRBJ1-1; D uncertain. The CDR3 extends over 13 amino acids. Germline V CDR1 and CDR2: SNHLY, FYNNEI. V lost 6 bases and J 5 bases, leaving 13 bases between the germline ends. The CDR3 protein is CASRPRPGTEAFF. The DNA of the CDR3 is TGTGCCAGCAGACCCCGGCCAGGTACTGAAGCTTTCTTT.

The J gene is TRBJ1-5, the V gene TRBV10-3; TRBD1 matches 7 bases. V dropped 8 bases and J dropped 2; count of bases not matched to a gene: 9. The CDR3 runs 15 residues. Germline lookup yields CDR1 ENHRY and CDR2 SYGVKD. As DNA, the CDR3 is TGTGCCATCGCTATATCCGGGACAGGCAATCAGCCCCAGCATTTT. It codes for CAIAISGTGNQPQHF.

The V call is TRBV6-5, the J call TRBJ2-7; the D gene is possibly TRBD1 (6 bases). The CDR3 consists of 16 residues. Trimming pared 0 bases from V and 7 bases from J, leaving 19 bases between. CDR1 and CDR2 (germline): MNHEY, SVGAGI. In DNA, the CDR3 is TGTGCCAGCAGTTACTCGATCCAGCGGACAGCTCGGGAGCAGTACTTC. It encodes CASSYSIQRTAREQYF.

This chain joins TRBV27 and TRBJ1-5; the D is unclear. The CDR3 runs 15 residues. Between the trimmed V and J ends, which lost 6 bases and 2 bases, there was a span of 14 bases. Germline CDR1 MNHEY, CDR2 SMNVEV (reference sequence). The CDR3 is CASRLGGVGNQPQHF. CDR3 nucleotides: TGTGCCAGCAGGCTTGGCGGGGTAGGCAATCAGCCCCAGCATTTT.

This clone was detected only a few times. The genes are TRBV7-3 and TRBJ2-2; 8 bases are shared with TRBD1. CDR3 length equals 14 residues. V trimming: 4 bases; J trimming: 8 bases; junction bases outside the gene matches: 6. Germline CDR1 SGHTA, CDR2 FQGTGA. The CDR3 region is CASSSQGARGELFF. CDR3 bases: TGTGCCAGCAGCTCCCAGGGGGCTCGGGGGGAGCTGTTTTTT.

This clone was recorded a few times. This chain joins TRBV6-5 and TRBJ2-5; 8 bases map to TRBD1. The trim removed 2 bases at V and 4 bases at J, leaving 6 bases unmatched. The CDR3 length is 15 residues. Germline V lookup: CDR1 MNHEY, CDR2 SVGAGI. CDR3 amino acids: CASSYRQGIRETQYF. As DNA, the CDR3 is TGTGCCAGCAGTTACAGACAGGGGATAAGAGAGACCCAGTACTTC.

V and J are TRBV7-9 and TRBJ2-7; a possible D gene is TRBD1 (6 bases). Germline V gene sequence: CDR1 SEHNR, CDR2 FQNEAQ (reference sequence). Trimming took off 0 bases at V and 2 bases at J, with 11 bases between the two ends. The CDR3 runs to 15 residues. The DNA of the CDR3 is TGTGCCAGCAGCTTAGCCTCGGGACACACCTACGAGCAGTACTTC. It translates to CASSLASGHTYEQYF. Full variable domain (rest looked up from reference TRBV7-9 and TRBJ2-7): DTGVSQNPRHKITKRGQNVTFRCDPISEHNRLYWYRQTLGQGPEFLTYFQNEAQLEKSRLLSDRFSAERPKGSFSTLEIQRTEQGDSAMYLCASSLASGHTYEQYFGPGTRLTVT.

The chain carries TRBV6-5 and TRBJ1-1; TRBD1 might be the D (5 bases). The CDR3 totals 16 residues. The V end was cut by 0 bases, the J end by 1 base, with 12 bases between. Germline-derived CDR1 and CDR2 are MNHEY and SVGAGI. CDR3 DNA: TGTGCCAGCAGTTACTCAGGGGTTTTGGAGAACACTGAAGCTTTCTTT. Translated: CASSYSGVLENTEAFF.

This clone has only a few counts. The V call is TRBV6-6, the J call TRBJ2-7, with D perhaps matching TRBD1 (6 bases). The CDR3 contains 14 residues. V lost 7 bases and J 4 bases, leaving 17 bases between the germline ends. Germline V CDR1 and CDR2: MNHNY, SVGAGI (reference sequence). DNA for the CDR3: TGTGCCAGCACAACCGGGACACGTAGTTACGAGCAGTACTTC. It codes for CASTTGTRSYEQYF.

V usage is TRBV27 and J usage is TRBJ2-7; TRBD1 matches 8 bases. V was pared by 7 bases and J by 2 bases, with 16 bases of the junction left unmatched. Looked up from germline, CDR1 is MNHEY and CDR2 is SMNVEV (reference sequence). There are 17 residues in the CDR3. CDR3 region: CASTGQGHILRPYEQYF. The CDR3 DNA sequence: TGTGCCAGCACCGGACAGGGACACATTCTTCGGCCCTACGAGCAGTACTTC.

The V gene is TRBV29-1, the J gene TRBJ2-7; 8 bases line up with TRBD2. Per the germline V gene, CDR1 is SQVTM and CDR2 is ANQGSEA. V lost 3 bases to trimming and J lost 3 bases; unmatched junction nucleotides: 7. CDR3 length equals 14 residues. CDR3 amino acids: CSVEGSGEVYEQYF. In DNA form, the CDR3 reads TGCAGCGTTGAGGGTAGCGGGGAAGTCTACGAGCAGTACTTC.

The rearrangement links TRBV5-1 to TRBJ2-5, with 14 bases aligning to TRBD2. With V trimmed by 4 bases and J by 2 bases, 7 bases remained unmatched. The CDR3 extends over 17 amino acids. Germline V gene sequence: CDR1 SGHRS, CDR2 YFSETQ. CDR3 in DNA: TGCGCCAGCAGCCCGGGACTAGCGGGAGCGGGTCAAGAGACCCAGTACTTC. Translation gives CASSPGLAGAGQETQYF.